The rows below give T cell receptor beta chains drawn from one sample of a study of T cells in Graves' hyperthyroidism and ophthalmopathy. TCRdb re-derived calls from the multiplex PCR reads in MiXCR, one entry per CDR3 protein. The sample has some 500,000 distinct CDR3 sequences; roughly a quarter are singletons. Sample: blood. The origin of the receptors is a woman younger than 45 with Graves' ophthalmopathy. Each CDR3 is given with its conserved first and last residue. The D gene is left open where the match is weak. The listing skips clone size in some rows; elsewhere it reads once, few, many or a size class.

j_call d_call v_call clone_size cdr3_nt cdr3_aa
TRBJ2-5 NA TRBV30 many TGTGCCTGGAGTGTACTGTGGCAGGAGGGGACCCAGTACTTC CAWSVLWQEGTQYF
TRBJ1-3 NA TRBV10-3 few TGTGCCATCAGCTCTGGAAACACCATATATTTT CAISSGNTIYF
TRBJ1-1 NA TRBV20-1 many TGCAGTCCATTAAACACTGAAGCTTTCTTT CSPLNTEAFF
TRBJ2-5 NA TRBV7-7 many TGTGCTAGCAGCTTAGCGTGGACAGCCCAAGAGACCCAGTACTTC CASSLAWTAQETQYF
TRBJ2-7 TRBD2 TRBV6-1 NA TGCGCCAGCAGCCCCGATCGGGGGGAACCCTACGAGCAGTACTTC CASSPDRGEPYEQYF
TRBJ1-1 NA TRBV12-5 few TGTGCTAGTGGAAGAGGGGGCACTGAAGCTTTCTTT CASGRGGTEAFF
TRBJ1-2 NA TRBV12-3/TRBV12-4 many TGTGCCAGCAGTACCCCGTATGTGTCCTATGGCTACACCTTC CASSTPYVSYGYTF
TRBJ1-2 NA TRBV11-1 many TGTGCCAGCAGCCGTGTGGTGACCTATGGCTACACCTTC CASSRVVTYGYTF
TRBJ1-1 NA TRBV13 many TGTGCCAGCAGCATACAGGGCACTGAAGCTTTCTTT CASSIQGTEAFF
TRBJ2-2 NA TRBV6-1 many TGTGCCAGCGGGAACATGGACACCGGGGAGCTGTTTTTT CASGNMDTGELFF
TRBJ1-5 NA TRBV12-3/TRBV12-4 NA TGTGCCAGCAGTTTCCTCGGGCTCCTCAATCAGCCCCAGCATTTT CASSFLGLLNQPQHF
TRBJ2-7 NA TRBV4-2 many TGTGCCAGCAGCCAAGGACACCCCTACGAGCAGTACTTC CASSQGHPYEQYF
TRBJ2-7 TRBD2 TRBV20-1 many TGCAGTGCTAGTCGTACCGGGACTACTAGCCGCCACGAGCAGTACTTC CSASRTGTTSRHEQYF
TRBJ2-7 TRBD1 TRBV5-1 many TGCGCCAGCAGCGAGGGACAGAGATTCTACGAGCAGTACTTC CASSEGQRFYEQYF
TRBJ1-5 NA TRBV12-3/TRBV12-4 NA TGTGCCAGCAGTTTTTCGCAGAATAGCAATCAGCCCCAGCATTTT CASSFSQNSNQPQHF
TRBJ2-5 NA TRBV12-3/TRBV12-4 NA TGTGCCAGCAGTCCAATACGAGGGACCCAGTACTTC CASSPIRGTQYF
TRBJ1-2 TRBD1 TRBV9 many TGTGCCAGCAGCCCAGACAGGGTGATAGGCGGCTACACCTTC CASSPDRVIGGYTF
TRBJ2-5 NA TRBV7-9 many TGTGCCAGCAGCTTAGCGATCGGGGGCCGGGAGACCCAGTACTTC CASSLAIGGRETQYF
TRBJ2-5 TRBD2 TRBV12-3/TRBV12-4 NA TGTGCCAGCAGTCTTAGCGGGAGGTCTCAAGAGACCCAGTACTTC CASSLSGRSQETQYF
TRBJ1-1 TRBD1 TRBV12-3/TRBV12-4 few TGTGCCAGCAGCTGGGACAGTTCTCAGGCTTTCTTT CASSWDSSQAFF
TRBJ1-2 NA TRBV29-1 many TGCAGCGTTGAAGAGAACTATGGCTACACCTTC CSVEENYGYTF
TRBJ1-2 NA TRBV30 few TGTGCCTGGAGTGCATATAACTATGGCTACACCTTC CAWSAYNYGYTF
TRBJ1-1 NA TRBV5-1 many TGCGCCAGCAGCTTCGGGGGGGAGAGGGCTGAAGCTTTCTTT CASSFGGERAEAFF
TRBJ1-5 NA TRBV6-5 NA TGTGCCAGCAGACTCGACAGCAATCAGCCCCAGCATTTT CASRLDSNQPQHF
TRBJ2-5 TRBD1 TRBV7-9 many TGTGCCAGCAGCGGGACAGTCCAAGAGACCCAGTACTTC CASSGTVQETQYF
TRBJ2-2 NA TRBV11-2 few TGTGCCAGCAGCCAAACTTACACCGGGGAGCTGTTTTTT CASSQTYTGELFF
TRBJ2-5 NA TRBV6-5 many TGTGCCGGAACCGCGGGGTCCCAAGAGACCCAGTACTTC CAGTAGSQETQYF
TRBJ1-1 TRBD1 TRBV27 NA TGTGCCAGCAGCATGGACAGGGGACGGGGTGAAGCTTTCTTT CASSMDRGRGEAFF
TRBJ2-7 TRBD1 TRBV24-1 NA TGTGCCACCAGTGAGGGGACAGACTACGAGCAGTACTTC CATSEGTDYEQYF
TRBJ2-7 NA TRBV11-2 many TGTGCCAGCAGCCCCCAAGTCCACTACGAGCAGTACTTC CASSPQVHYEQYF
TRBJ2-5 NA TRBV11-2 many TGTGCCAGCAGCACCCGACAGTACCAAGAGACCCAGTACTTC CASSTRQYQETQYF
TRBJ1-2 TRBD1 TRBV6-1 NA TGTGCCAGCAGTCGCTCCGGAGGGACAGGGAACTATGGCTACACCTTC CASSRSGGTGNYGYTF
TRBJ2-7 NA TRBV11-2 NA TGTGCCAGCAGCTCCTTGACAGGATACTCCTACGAGCAGTACTTC CASSSLTGYSYEQYF
TRBJ2-2 NA TRBV7-9 many TGTGCCAGCAGCGGAACGACTAGGAACACCGGGGAGCTGTTTTTT CASSGTTRNTGELFF
TRBJ1-1 NA TRBV6-2/TRBV6-3 many TGTGCCAGCACTCGTCGGGGTCTGAACACTGAAGCTTTCTTT CASTRRGLNTEAFF
TRBJ1-1 NA TRBV6-1 many TGTGCCAGCAGACCCCCGGGGGGCCATACTGAAGCTTTCTTT CASRPPGGHTEAFF
TRBJ1-6 TRBD1 TRBV12-3/TRBV12-4 many TGTGCCAGCAGTTTGGGACAGGGGGCAAGACCCCTCCACTTT CASSLGQGARPLHF
TRBJ1-1 TRBD1 TRBV6-2/TRBV6-3 many TGTGCCAGCAGGACCGGACAGGGAAACACTGAAGCTTTCTTT CASRTGQGNTEAFF